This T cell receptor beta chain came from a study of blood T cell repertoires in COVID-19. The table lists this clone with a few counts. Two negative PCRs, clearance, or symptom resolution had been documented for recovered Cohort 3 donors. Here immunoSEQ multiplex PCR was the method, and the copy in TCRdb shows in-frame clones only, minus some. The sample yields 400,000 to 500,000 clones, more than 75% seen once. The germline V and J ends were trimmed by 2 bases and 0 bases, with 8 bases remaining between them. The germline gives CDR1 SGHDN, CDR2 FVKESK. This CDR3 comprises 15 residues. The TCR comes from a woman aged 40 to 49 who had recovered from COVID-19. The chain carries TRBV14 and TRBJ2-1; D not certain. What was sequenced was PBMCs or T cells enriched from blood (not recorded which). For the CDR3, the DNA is TGTGCCAGCAGCCAAATACAGAGCTCCTACAATGAGCAGTTCTTC. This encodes CASSQIQSSYNEQFF.